The 19 T cell receptor beta chains reported below all come from one sample, sequenced in a study of neoadjuvant anti-PD-1 for oral cavity cancer. The method was immunoSEQ multiplex PCR; TCRdb's version includes in-frame clones alone and lacks a portion of them. The table lists about 16,000 clones, around 72% of them singletons. The input for sequencing was PBMCs, taken before nivolumab (anti-PD-1) treatment. These receptors came from a person aged 40-85 years with oral cavity squamous cell carcinoma.

In its sample, this clone was seen once. The chain joins TRBV19 to TRBJ2-1, with TRBD1 matching 7 bases. This CDR3 has 12 amino acids. V gave up 5 bases and J gave up 16 bases; unmatched junction bases: 11. The germline V gene has CDR1 LNHDA and CDR2 SQIVND (reference sequence). As DNA, the CDR3 is TGTGCCAGTAGTCCTCGACAGGGCCCTTTATTCTTC. Residues: CASSPRQGPLFF. The full variable domain, in which reference TRBV19 and TRBJ2-1 provide the parts outside the CDR3, is DGGITQSPKYLFRKEGQNVTLSCEQNLNHDAMYWYRQDPGQGLRLIYYSQIVNDFQKGDIAEGYSVSREKKESFPLTVTSAQKNPTAFYLCASSPRQGPLFFGPGTRLTVL.

V gene TRBV7-2 combines with J gene TRBJ2-5, with 11 positions matching TRBD2. Germline trimming cut 4 bases from V and 6 bases from J; bases unmatched to any gene: 16. The germline V gene has CDR1 SGHTA and CDR2 FQGNSA. This CDR3 is 18 amino acids long. The chain's CDR3 is CASSSPKKASGRRKTQYF. The CDR3 DNA reads as TGTGCCAGCAGCTCTCCGAAGAAGGCTAGCGGGAGGAGGAAGACCCAGTACTTC. Based on the CDR3 plus reference TRBV7-2 and TRBJ2-5, the full variable domain is GAGVSQSPSNKVTEKGKDVELRCDPISGHTALYWYRQSLGQGLEFLIYFQGNSAPDKSGLPSDRFSAERTGGSVSTLTIQRTQQEDSAVYLCASSSPKKASGRRKTQYFGPGTRLLVL.

The chain joins TRBV7-9 to TRBJ2-3; TRBD2 agrees at 7 bases. CDR3 length equals 15 residues. After removal of 6 bases from V and 2 bases from J, the junction contained 8 bases not matched to a gene. Germline V gene lookup returns CDR1 SEHNR and CDR2 FQNEAQ (reference sequence). The CDR3 here is CASRLSGTPTDTQYF. The CDR3 DNA sequence: TGTGCCAGCAGACTGAGCGGGACTCCCACAGATACGCAGTATTTT.

This chain uses TRBV21-1 with TRBJ2-7; the DNA was not used to check the table's D call, TRBD2. TRBV21-1 is shown as a pseudogene. This CDR3 is 15 amino acids long. CDR3 DNA sequence: TGTGCCAGCAGATCCACTAGCGGAGAACCCCACGAGCAGTACTTC. It encodes CASRSTSGEPHEQYF.

The V gene is TRBV11-2, the J gene TRBJ2-7; 10 positions agree with TRBD2. The CDR3 consists of 15 residues. The junction had 9 bases not matched to a gene; V was cut back by 6 bases and J by 4 bases. Germline loops: CDR1 SGHAT, CDR2 FQNNGV. The CDR3 region is CASRDLAGATYEQYF. For the CDR3, the DNA is TGTGCCAGCAGGGATCTAGCGGGAGCTACGTACGAGCAGTACTTC.

This chain links TRBV5-1 with TRBJ2-5; 8 nucleotides match TRBD1. The CDR3 sequence is 15 residues long. The ends lost 3 bases at V and 2 bases at J; junction bases unmatched: 6. Germline loops: CDR1 SGHRS, CDR2 YFSETQ. The CDR3 nucleotides are TGCGCCAGCAGCTGGGGGACAGGACGACAAGAGACCCAGTACTTC. It encodes CASSWGTGRQETQYF.

The chain carries TRBV10-3 and TRBJ2-5, with TRBD2 matching over 13 bases. CDR3 length equals 15 residues. After removal of 4 bases from V and 1 base from J, the junction contained 0 bases not matched to a gene. Germline V gene sequence: CDR1 ENHRY, CDR2 SYGVKD. CDR3 sequence: CAISGTSGGQETQYF. The CDR3 bases are TGTGCCATCAGTGGGACTAGCGGGGGCCAAGAGACCCAGTACTTC.

This clone was recorded once. The V and J genes are TRBV19 and TRBJ1-4; weak D call: TRBD1 (5 bases). Germline V gene lookup returns CDR1 LNHDA and CDR2 SQIVND (reference sequence). CDR3 length equals 15 residues. V was pared by 5 bases and J by 4 bases, with 14 bases between. The CDR3 loop is CASSVTAAGNEKLFF. The CDR3 DNA reads TGTGCCAGTAGTGTGACAGCGGCGGGTAATGAAAAACTGTTTTTT.

The V gene is TRBV5-1, the J gene TRBJ2-3, with TRBD1 as a possible D gene (6 bases). V gave up 4 bases and J gave up 1 base, with 13 bases separating them. Germline V gives CDR1 SGHRS, CDR2 YFSETQ. The CDR3 extends over 15 amino acids. CDR3 residues: CASSPSGTRTDTQYF. CDR3 DNA sequence: TGCGCCAGCAGCCCATCCGGGACACGCACAGATACGCAGTATTTT.

CDR3 protein: CASSLDRVGSGANVLTF. The CDR3 coding sequence is TGCGCCAGCAGCTTGGACAGGGTCGGCTCTGGGGCCAACGTCCTGACTTTC. The chain is built from TRBV5-1 and TRBJ2-6, with D tentatively TRBD1 (6 bases). The V and J ends lost 0 bases and 0 bases respectively, with 10 bases between them. This CDR3 spans 17 amino acids. The germline V gene has CDR1 SGHRS and CDR2 YFSETQ.

The chain joins TRBV7-3 to TRBJ1-5; 8 bases are shared with TRBD1. V was pared by 5 bases and J by 6 bases, with 12 bases of the junction left unmatched. The CDR3 extends over 16 amino acids. Germline lookup yields CDR1 SGHTA and CDR2 FQGTGA. CDR3 in amino acids: CASSLVDRDGPQPQHF. The CDR3 region has the DNA TGTGCCAGCAGCCTAGTGGACAGGGACGGTCCTCAGCCCCAGCATTTT.

This chain uses TRBV2 with TRBJ1-2; D unclear. CDR3 length: 15 residues. Germline loops: CDR1 SNHLY, CDR2 FYNNEI. Trimming took off 6 bases at V and 0 bases at J, with 14 bases between the two ends. The CDR3: CASSVETGANYGYTF. CDR3 nucleotide sequence: TGTGCCAGCAGCGTAGAGACGGGAGCTAACTATGGCTACACCTTC.

This rearrangement joins TRBV11-3 to TRBJ2-1; 14 bases agree with TRBD2. The CDR3 totals 17 residues. CDR1 and CDR2 from the germline V gene are SGHNT and YENEEA. V was pared by 1 base and J by 7 bases, with 6 bases of the junction left unmatched. This CDR3 reads CASSLGGTSGRGNEQFF. CDR3 bases: TGTGCCAGCAGCTTAGGGGGGACTAGCGGGAGAGGTAATGAGCAGTTCTTC.

J is TRBJ2-5 and V is TRBV27; TRBD2 agrees at 9 bases. The CDR3 has 16 amino acids. After removal of 3 bases from V and 1 base from J, the junction contained 6 bases not matched to a gene. Germline V gives CDR1 MNHEY, CDR2 SMNVEV (reference sequence). The CDR3 DNA reads TGTGCCAGCAGTTTCTCTGCGGGAGGGCCCCAAGAGACCCAGTACTTC. Encoded protein: CASSFSAGGPQETQYF.

The V gene is TRBV19, the J gene TRBJ1-2; a possible D gene is TRBD1 (5 bases). Trimming stripped 11 bases from V and 7 bases from J, with 11 bases between. CDR3 length: 10 amino acids. The V gene's germline CDR1 is LNHDA and CDR2 SQIVND (reference sequence). In nucleotides, the CDR3 is TGTGCCGTCCGGGACGTTGGCTACACCTTC. It translates to CAVRDVGYTF.

The chain recombines TRBV7-8 with TRBJ2-7, with D possibly TRBD2 on 5 matching bases. V was shortened by 1 base and J by 2 bases, with 9 bases between the two germline ends. Germline CDR1 reads SGHVS; CDR2 reads FQNEAQ. The CDR3 contains 14 residues. As DNA, the CDR3 is TGTGCCAGCAGCTTAGGGAGGTTCACCTACGAGCAGTACTTC. Translating it yields CASSLGRFTYEQYF.

The chain links TRBV28 to TRBJ1-1; a weak D match, TRBD1 (6 bases). Trimming shortened V by 3 bases and J by 5 bases, and 10 bases separated the two germline ends. CDR1 is MDHEN, CDR2 SYDVKM, per germline. The CDR3 contains 13 residues. The chain's CDR3 is CASSFKRGTEAFF. The CDR3 DNA follows: TGTGCCAGCAGTTTTAAAAGGGGGACTGAAGCTTTCTTT.

The rearrangement joins TRBV5-1 to TRBJ2-3; D assignment may be TRBD1 or TRBD2 (5 bases each). CDR1 SGHRS and CDR2 YFSETQ come from the germline V gene. V was cut by 0 bases and J by 4 bases, with 9 bases left in between. This CDR3 region has 14 residues. CDR3 DNA: TGCGCCAGCAGCTTGGATGGGGGAGCAGATACGCAGTATTTT. Its protein is CASSLDGGADTQYF.

The gene calls are TRBV19 and TRBJ1-5; perhaps TRBD1 as D (6 bases). This CDR3 comprises 14 residues. Trimming cost V 6 bases and J 4 bases, with 13 bases left between them. The germline V gene encodes CDR1 LNHDA and CDR2 SQIVND (reference sequence). In nucleotides, the CDR3 is TGTGCCAGTAGAGATTGGAGGGGGAATCAGCCCCAGCATTTT. This codes for CASRDWRGNQPQHF. The complete variable domain, with remaining parts taken from reference TRBV19 and TRBJ1-5, reads DGGITQSPKYLFRKEGQNVTLSCEQNLNHDAMYWYRQDPGQGLRLIYYSQIVNDFQKGDIAEGYSVSREKKESFPLTVTSAQKNPTAFYLCASRDWRGNQPQHFGDGTRLSIL.